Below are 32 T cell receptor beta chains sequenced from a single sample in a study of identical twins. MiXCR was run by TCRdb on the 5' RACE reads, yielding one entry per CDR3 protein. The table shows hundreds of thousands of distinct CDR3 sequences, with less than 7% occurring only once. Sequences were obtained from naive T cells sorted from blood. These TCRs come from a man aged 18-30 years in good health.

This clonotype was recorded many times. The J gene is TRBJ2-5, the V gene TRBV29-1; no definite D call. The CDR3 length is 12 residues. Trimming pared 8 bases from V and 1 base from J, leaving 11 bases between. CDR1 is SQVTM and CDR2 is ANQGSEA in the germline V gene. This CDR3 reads CSLLSSQETQYF. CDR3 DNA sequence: TGCAGCCTATTAAGCAGCCAAGAGACCCAGTACTTC. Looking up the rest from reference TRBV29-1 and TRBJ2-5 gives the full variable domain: SAVISQKPSRDICQRGTSLTIQCQVDSQVTMMFWYRQQPGQSLTLIATANQGSEATYESGFVIDKFPISRPNLTFSTLTVSNMSPEDSSIYLCSLLSSQETQYFGPGTRLLVL.

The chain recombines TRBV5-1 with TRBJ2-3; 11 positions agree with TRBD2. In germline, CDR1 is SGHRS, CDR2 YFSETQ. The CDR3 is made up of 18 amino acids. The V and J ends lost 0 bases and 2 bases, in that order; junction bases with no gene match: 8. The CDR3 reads CASSLVRGTSGITDTQYF. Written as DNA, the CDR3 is TGCGCCAGCAGCTTGGTGAGGGGGACTAGCGGCATCACAGATACGCAGTATTTT.

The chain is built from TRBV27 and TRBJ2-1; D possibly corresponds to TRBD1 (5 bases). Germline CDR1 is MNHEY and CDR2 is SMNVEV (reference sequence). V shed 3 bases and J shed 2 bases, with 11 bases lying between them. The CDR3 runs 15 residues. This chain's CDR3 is CASSFLGPTYNEQFF. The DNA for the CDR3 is TGTGCCAGCAGTTTTCTGGGGCCCACCTACAATGAGCAGTTCTTC.

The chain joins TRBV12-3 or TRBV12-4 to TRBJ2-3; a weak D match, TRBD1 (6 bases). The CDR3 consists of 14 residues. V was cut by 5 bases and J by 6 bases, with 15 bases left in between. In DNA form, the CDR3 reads TGTGCCAGCAGTGACAGGAGTAGAAGGGATACGCAGTATTTT. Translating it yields CASSDRSRRDTQYF.

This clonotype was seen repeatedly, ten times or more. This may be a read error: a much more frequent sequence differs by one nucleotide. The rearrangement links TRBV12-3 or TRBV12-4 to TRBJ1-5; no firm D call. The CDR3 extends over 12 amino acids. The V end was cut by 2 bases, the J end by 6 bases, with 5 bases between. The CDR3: CASSLRAQPQHF. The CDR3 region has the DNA TGTGCCAGCAGTTTAAGGGCTCAGCCCCAGCATTTT.

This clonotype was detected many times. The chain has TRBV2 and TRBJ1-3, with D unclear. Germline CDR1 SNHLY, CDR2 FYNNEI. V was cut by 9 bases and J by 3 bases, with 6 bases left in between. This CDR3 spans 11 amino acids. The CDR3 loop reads CASTNGNTIYF. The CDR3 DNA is TGTGCCAGTACAAATGGAAACACCATATATTTT. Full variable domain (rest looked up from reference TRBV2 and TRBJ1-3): EPEVTQTPSHQVTQMGQEVILRCVPISNHLYFYWYRQILGQKVEFLVSFYNNEISEKSEIFDDQFSVERPDGSNFTLKIRSTKLEDSAMYFCASTNGNTIYFGEGSWLTVV.

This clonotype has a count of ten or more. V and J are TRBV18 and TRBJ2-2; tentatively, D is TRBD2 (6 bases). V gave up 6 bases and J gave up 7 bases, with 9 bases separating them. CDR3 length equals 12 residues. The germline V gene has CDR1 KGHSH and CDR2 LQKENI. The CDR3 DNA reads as TGTGCCAGCTCGGAGACTAGCGGGGAGCTGTTTTTT. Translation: CASSETSGELFF.

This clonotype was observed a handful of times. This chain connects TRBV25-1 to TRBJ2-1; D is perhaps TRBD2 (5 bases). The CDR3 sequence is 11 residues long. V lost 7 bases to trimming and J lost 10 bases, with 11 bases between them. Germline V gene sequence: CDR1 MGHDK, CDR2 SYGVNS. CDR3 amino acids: CASKQAEEQFF. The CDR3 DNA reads TGTGCCAGCAAGCAAGCGGAAGAGCAGTTCTTC.

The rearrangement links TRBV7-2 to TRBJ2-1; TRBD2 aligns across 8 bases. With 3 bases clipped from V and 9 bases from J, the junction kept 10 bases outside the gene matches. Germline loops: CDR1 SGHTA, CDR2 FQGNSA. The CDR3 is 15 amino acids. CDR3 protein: CASSLPGLVIREQFF. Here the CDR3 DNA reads TGTGCCAGCAGCTTGCCGGGACTAGTGATTCGTGAGCAGTTCTTC.

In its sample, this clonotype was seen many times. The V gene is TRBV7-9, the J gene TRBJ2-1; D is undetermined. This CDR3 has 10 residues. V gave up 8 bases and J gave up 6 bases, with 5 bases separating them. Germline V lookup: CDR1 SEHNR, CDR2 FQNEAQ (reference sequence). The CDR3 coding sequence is TGTGCCAGCTACGGCAATGAGCAGTTCTTC. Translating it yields CASYGNEQFF.

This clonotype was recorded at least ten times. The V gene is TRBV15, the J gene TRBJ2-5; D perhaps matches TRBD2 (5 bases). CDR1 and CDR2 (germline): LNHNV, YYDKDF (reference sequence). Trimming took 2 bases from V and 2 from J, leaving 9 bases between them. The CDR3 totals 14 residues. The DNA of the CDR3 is TGTGCCACCAGCAGACAAGCGGTACAAGAGACCCAGTACTTC. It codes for CATSRQAVQETQYF.

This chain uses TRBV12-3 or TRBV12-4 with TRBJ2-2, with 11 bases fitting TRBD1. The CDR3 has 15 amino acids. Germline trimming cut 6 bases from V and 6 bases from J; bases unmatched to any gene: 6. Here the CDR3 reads CASSGQGAGAGELFF. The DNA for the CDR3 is TGTGCCAGCAGCGGACAGGGGGCGGGAGCCGGGGAGCTGTTTTTT.

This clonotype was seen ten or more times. The CDR3 DNA sequence: TGTGCCAGCAGCCGTTTTCGGACTTTAGATACCTACGAGCAGTACGTC. This codes for CASSRFRTLDTYEQYV. The chain combines TRBV6-1 with TRBJ2-7; possibly TRBD2 for D (5 bases). Germline CDR1 MNHNS, CDR2 SASEGT. The CDR3 has 16 residues. V lost 6 bases, J lost 2 bases, and 20 bases lay in between.

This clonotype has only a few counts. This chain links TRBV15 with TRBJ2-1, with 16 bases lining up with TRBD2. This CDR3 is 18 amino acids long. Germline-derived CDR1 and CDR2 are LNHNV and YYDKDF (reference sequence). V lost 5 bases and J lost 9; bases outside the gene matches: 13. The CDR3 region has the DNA TGTGCCACCAGCTCGACCGGGACTAGCGGGAGGGCTCACACTGAGCAGTTCTTC. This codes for CATSSTGTSGRAHTEQFF.

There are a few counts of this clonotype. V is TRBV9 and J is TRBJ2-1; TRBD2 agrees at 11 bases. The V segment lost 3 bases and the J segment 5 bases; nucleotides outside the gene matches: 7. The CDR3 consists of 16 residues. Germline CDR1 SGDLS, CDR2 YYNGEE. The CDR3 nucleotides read TGTGCCAGCAGCGATCCTGGGACTAGCGGCCACAATGAGCAGTTCTTC. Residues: CASSDPGTSGHNEQFF.

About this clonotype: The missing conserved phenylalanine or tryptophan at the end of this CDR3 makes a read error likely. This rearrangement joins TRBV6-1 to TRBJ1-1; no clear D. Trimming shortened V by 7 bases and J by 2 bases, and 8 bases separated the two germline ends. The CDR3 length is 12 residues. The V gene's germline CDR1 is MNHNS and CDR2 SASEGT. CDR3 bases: TGTGCCAGCACCGAACAAAACACTGAAGCTTTCTCT. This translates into CASTEQNTEAFS.

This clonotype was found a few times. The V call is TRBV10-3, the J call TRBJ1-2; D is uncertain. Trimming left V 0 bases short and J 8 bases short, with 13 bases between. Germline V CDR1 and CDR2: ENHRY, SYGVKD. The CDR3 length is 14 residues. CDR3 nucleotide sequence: TGTGCCATCAGTGAGTCTGTGGGATCAGGCGGCTACACCTTC. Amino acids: CAISESVGSGGYTF.

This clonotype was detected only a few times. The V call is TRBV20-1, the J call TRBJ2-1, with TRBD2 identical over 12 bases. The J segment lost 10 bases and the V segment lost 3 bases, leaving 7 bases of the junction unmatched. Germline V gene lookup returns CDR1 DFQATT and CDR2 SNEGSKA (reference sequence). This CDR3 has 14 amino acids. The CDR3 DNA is TGCAGTGCTAGGATCAGGCTAGCGGGAGGGGAGCAGTTCTTC. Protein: CSARIRLAGGEQFF.

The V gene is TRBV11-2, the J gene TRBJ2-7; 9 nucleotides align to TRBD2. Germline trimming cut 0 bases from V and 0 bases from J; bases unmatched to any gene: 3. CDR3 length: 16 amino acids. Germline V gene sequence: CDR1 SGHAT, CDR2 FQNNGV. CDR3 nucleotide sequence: TGTGCCAGCAGCTTAGATGAACTAGCGGGCTCCTACGAGCAGTACTTC. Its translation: CASSLDELAGSYEQYF.

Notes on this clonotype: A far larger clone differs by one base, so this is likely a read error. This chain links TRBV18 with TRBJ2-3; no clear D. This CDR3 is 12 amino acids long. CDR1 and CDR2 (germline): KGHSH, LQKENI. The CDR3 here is CASSPRTDMQYF. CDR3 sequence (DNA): TGTGCCAGCTCACCCCGCACAGATATGCAGTATTTT.

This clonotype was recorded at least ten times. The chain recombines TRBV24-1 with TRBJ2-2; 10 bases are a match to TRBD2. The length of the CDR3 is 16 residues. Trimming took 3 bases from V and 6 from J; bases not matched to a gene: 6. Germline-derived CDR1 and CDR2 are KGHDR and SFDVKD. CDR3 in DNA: TGTGCCACCAGTGATAGTAGCGGGAGGCCGGCCGGGGAGCTGTTTTTT. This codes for CATSDSSGRPAGELFF.

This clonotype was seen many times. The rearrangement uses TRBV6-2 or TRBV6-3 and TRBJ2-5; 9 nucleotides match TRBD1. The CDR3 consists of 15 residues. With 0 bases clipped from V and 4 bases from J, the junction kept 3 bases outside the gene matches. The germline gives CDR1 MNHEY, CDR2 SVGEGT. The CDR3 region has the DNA TGTGCCAGCAGTTACTCGGACAGGGGTATAGAGACCCAGTACTTC. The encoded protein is CASSYSDRGIETQYF.

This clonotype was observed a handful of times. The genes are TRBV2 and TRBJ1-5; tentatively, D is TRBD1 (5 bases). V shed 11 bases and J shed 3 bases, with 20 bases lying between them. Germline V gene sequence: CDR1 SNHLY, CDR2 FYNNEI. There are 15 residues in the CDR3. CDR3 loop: CAASSGSPANQPQHF. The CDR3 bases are TGTGCCGCATCCTCAGGGAGCCCAGCCAATCAGCCCCAGCATTTT.

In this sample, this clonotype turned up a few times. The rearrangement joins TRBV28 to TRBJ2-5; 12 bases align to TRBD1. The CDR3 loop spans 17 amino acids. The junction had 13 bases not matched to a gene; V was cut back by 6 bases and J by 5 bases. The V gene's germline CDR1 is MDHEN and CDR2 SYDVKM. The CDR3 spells CASRVFPGTGGLETQYF. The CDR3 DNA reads TGTGCCAGCAGGGTATTTCCCGGGACAGGGGGCCTGGAGACCCAGTACTTC.

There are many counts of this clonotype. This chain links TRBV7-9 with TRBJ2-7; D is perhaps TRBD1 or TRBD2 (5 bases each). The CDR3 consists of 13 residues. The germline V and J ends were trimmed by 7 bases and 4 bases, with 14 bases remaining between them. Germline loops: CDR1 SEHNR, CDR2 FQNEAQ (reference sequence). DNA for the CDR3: TGTGCCAGCACGAAGGACGAGGGGTACGAGCAGTACTTC. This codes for CASTKDEGYEQYF.

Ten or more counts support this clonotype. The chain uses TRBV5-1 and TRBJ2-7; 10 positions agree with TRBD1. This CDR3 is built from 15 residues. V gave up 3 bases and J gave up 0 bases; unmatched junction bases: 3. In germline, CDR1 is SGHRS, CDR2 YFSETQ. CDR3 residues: CASSSWTGGSYEQYF. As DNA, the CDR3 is TGCGCCAGCAGCTCCTGGACAGGGGGCTCCTACGAGCAGTACTTC.

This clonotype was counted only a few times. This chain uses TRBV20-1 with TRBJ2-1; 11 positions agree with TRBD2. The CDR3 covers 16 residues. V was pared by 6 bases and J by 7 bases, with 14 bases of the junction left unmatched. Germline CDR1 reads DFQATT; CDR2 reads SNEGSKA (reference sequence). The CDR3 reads CSAFPLSGGALNEQFF. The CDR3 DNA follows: TGCAGTGCCTTTCCCCTTAGCGGGGGGGCTTTAAATGAGCAGTTCTTC.

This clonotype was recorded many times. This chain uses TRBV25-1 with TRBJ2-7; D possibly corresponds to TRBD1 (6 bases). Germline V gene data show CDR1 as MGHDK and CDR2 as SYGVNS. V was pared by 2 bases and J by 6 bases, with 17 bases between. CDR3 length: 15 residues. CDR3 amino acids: CASSENLGAGAEQYF. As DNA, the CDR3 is TGTGCCAGCAGTGAAAATCTGGGGGCAGGGGCCGAGCAGTACTTC.

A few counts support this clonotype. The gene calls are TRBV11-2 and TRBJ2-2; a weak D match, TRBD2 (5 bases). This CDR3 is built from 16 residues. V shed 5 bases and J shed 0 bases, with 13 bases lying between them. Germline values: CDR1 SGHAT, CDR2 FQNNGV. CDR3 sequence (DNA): TGTGCCAGCAGCCCCGGACTCGGGGCGAACACCGGGGAGCTGTTTTTT. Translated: CASSPGLGANTGELFF.

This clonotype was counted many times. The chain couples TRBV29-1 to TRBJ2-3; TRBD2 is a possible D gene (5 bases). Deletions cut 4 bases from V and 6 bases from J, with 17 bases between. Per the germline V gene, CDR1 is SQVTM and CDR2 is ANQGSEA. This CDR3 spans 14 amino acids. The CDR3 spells CSVGGTPWEDTQYF. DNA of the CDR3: TGCAGCGTTGGCGGTACACCCTGGGAGGATACGCAGTATTTT.

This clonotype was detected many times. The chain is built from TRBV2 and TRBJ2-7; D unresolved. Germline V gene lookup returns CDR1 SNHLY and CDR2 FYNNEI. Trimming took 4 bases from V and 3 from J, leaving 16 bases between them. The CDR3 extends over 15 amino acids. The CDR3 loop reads CASSVGWEQFYEQYV. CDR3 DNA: TGTGCCAGCAGTGTGGGGTGGGAACAATTCTACGAGCAGTACGTC.

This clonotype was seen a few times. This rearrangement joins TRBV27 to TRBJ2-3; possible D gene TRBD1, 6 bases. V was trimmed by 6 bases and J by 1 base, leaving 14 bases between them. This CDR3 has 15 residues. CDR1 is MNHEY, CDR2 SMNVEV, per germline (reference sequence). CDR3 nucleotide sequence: TGTGCCAGCAGCGCCCAGGGGTTGGGCACAGATACGCAGTATTTT. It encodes CASSAQGLGTDTQYF.